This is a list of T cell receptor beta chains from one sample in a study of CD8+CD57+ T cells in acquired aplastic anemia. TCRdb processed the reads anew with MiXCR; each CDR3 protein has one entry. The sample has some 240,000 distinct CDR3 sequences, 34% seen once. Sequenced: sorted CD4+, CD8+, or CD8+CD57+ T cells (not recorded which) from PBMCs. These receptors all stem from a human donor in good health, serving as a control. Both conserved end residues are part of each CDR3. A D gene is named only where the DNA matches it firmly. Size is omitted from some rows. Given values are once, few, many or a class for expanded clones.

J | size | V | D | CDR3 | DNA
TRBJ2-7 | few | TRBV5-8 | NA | CASSPGGGASGEQYF | TGTGCCAGCAGCCCTGGGGGGGGGGCCTCCGGTGAGCAGTACTTC
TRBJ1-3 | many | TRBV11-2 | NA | CASSLPQGSGNTIYF | TGTGCCAGCAGCTTGCCCCAAGGCTCTGGAAACACCATATATTTT
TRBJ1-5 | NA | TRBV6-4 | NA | CASGSGRRYSNQPQHF | TGTGCCAGCGGTTCAGGACGGCGATATAGCAATCAGCCCCAGCATTTT
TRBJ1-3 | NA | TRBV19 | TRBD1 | CASSPDRVLLSGNTIYF | TGTGCCAGTAGTCCCGACAGGGTCCTACTCTCTGGAAACACCATATATTTT
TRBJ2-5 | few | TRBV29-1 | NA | CSVVGGFETQYF | TGCAGCGTGGTAGGGGGTTTTGAGACCCAGTACTTC
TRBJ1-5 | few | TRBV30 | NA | CAWSGPRYSNQSQHF | TGTGCCTGGAGCGGCCCCCGTTATAGCAATCAGTCCCAGCATTTT
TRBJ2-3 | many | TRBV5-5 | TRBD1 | CASSRQGKLDTQYF | TGTGCCAGCAGTCGACAGGGCAAGTTAGATACGCAGTATTTT
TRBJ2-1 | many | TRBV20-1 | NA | CSAAKLAGQNNEQFF | TGCAGTGCGGCGAAGTTGGCGGGACAGAACAATGAGCAGTTCTTC
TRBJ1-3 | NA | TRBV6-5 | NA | CASSYSRSGNTIYF | TGTGCCAGCAGTTACTCCAGATCTGGAAACACCATATATTTT
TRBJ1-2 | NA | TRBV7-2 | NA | CASRRGLRGYTF | TGTGCCAGCAGGAGGGGGTTGCGGGGCTACACCTTC
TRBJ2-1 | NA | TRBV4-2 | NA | CASSQEYVRADPYNEQFF | TGTGCCAGCAGCCAAGAATACGTCAGGGCAGATCCCTACAATGAGCAGTTCTTC
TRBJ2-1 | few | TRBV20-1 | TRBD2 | CSARELSGGGDNEQFF | TGCAGTGCTAGAGAGTTATCGGGAGGGGGAGACAATGAGCAGTTCTTC
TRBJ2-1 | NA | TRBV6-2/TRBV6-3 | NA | CASSNRVDEQFF | TGTGCCAGCAGTAACAGGGTGGATGAGCAGTTCTTC
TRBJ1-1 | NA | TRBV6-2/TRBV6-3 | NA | CASSSNPLLNTEAFF | TGTGCCAGCAGTTCCAACCCCTTACTGAACACTGAAGCTTTCTTT
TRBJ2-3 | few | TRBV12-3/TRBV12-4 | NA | CASSTYRVTGTDTQYF | TGTGCCAGCAGTACCTACAGGGTAACGGGCACAGATACGCAGTATTTT
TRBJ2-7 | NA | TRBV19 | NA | CASSNANSYEQYF | TGTGCCAGTAGTAACGCCAACAGCTACGAGCAGTACTTC
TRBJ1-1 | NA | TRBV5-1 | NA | CASSLSGAQREAFF | TGCGCCAGCAGCCTCTCAGGGGCTCAGCGTGAAGCTTTCTTT
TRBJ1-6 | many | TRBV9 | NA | CASSVDLDNSPLHF | TGTGCCAGCAGCGTAGACCTTGACAATTCACCCCTCCACTTT
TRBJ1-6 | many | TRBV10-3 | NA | CAISEGSRGNSPLHF | TGTGCCATCAGTGAGGGGAGCAGGGGAAATTCACCCCTCCACTTT
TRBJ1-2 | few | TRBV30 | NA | CAWSGGRFGYTF | TGTGCCTGGAGTGGAGGGCGATTTGGCTACACCTTC
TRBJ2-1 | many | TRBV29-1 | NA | CSVEHGGSYNEQFF | TGCAGCGTTGAACATGGGGGCTCCTACAATGAGCAGTTCTTC
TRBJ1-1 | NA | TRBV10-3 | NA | CANGPGHTEAFF | TGTGCCAACGGTCCGGGGCACACTGAAGCTTTCTTT
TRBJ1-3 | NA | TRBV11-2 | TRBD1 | CASGRRGQGSSGNTIYF | TGTGCCAGCGGCCGACGGGGACAGGGCTCCTCTGGAAACACCATATATTTT
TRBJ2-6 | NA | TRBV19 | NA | CASSSTQGRPSGANVLTF | TGTGCCAGTAGCTCAACGCAGGGACGGCCCTCTGGGGCCAACGTCCTGACTTTC
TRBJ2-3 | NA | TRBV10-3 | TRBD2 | CAISASGGGTDTQYF | TGTGCCATCAGTGCTAGCGGGGGGGGCACAGATACGCAGTATTTT
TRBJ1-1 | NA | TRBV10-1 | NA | CASSETRTVNTEAFF | TGCGCCAGCAGTGAGACCCGGACAGTGAACACTGAAGCTTTCTTT
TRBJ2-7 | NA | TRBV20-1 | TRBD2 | CSARWWGGPGFEQYF | TGCAGTGCTAGATGGTGGGGAGGGCCTGGCTTCGAGCAGTACTTC
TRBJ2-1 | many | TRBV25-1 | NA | CASSPVGATNNEQFF | TGTGCCAGCAGTCCAGTGGGGGCTACGAACAATGAGCAGTTCTTC
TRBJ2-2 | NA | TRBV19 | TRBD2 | CASRRASGGLNTGELFF | TGTGCCAGTAGGCGGGCTAGCGGGGGCCTGAACACCGGGGAGCTGTTTTTT
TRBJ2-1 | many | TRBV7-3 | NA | CASSSPTGGEQFF | TGTGCCAGCAGCTCACCCACGGGCGGTGAGCAGTTCTTC
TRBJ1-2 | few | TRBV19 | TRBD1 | CASSLKDRVGSGYTF | TGTGCCAGTAGTTTAAAGGACAGGGTAGGATCGGGCTACACCTTC
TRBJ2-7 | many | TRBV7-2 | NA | CASSTQEGYEQYF | TGTGCCAGCAGCACACAGGAGGGATACGAGCAGTACTTC
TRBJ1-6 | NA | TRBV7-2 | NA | CASSLDSFTAPLHF | TGTGCCAGCAGCTTAGACAGTTTCACTGCACCCCTCCACTTT
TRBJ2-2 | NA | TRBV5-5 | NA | CASTYIQGAGGELFF | TGTGCCAGCACCTACATACAGGGTGCAGGCGGGGAGCTGTTTTTT
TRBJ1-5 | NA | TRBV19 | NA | CASRHSSGKTQHF | TGTGCCAGTAGACACAGTTCCGGGAAGACCCAGCATTTT
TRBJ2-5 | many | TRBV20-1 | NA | CSARVKGPQETQYF | TGCAGTGCTAGGGTTAAGGGTCCCCAAGAGACCCAGTACTTC